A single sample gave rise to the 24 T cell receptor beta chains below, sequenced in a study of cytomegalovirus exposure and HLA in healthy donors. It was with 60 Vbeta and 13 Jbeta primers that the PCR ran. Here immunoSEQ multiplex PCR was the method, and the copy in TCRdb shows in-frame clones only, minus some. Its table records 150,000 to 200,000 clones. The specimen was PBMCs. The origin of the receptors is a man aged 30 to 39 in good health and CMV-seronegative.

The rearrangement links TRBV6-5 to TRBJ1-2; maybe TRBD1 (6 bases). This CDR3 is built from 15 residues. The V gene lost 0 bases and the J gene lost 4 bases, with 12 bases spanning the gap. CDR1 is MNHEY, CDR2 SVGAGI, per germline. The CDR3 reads CASSYSSVGGYGYTF. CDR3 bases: TGTGCCAGCAGTTACTCCTCTGTAGGGGGCTATGGCTACACCTTC.

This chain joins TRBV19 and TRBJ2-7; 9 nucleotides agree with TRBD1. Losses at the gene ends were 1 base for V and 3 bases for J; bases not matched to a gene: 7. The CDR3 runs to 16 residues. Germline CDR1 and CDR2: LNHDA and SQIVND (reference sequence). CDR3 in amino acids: CASSIGIRDRVYEQYF. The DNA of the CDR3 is TGTGCCAGTAGTATAGGCATCCGGGACAGGGTCTACGAGCAGTACTTC.

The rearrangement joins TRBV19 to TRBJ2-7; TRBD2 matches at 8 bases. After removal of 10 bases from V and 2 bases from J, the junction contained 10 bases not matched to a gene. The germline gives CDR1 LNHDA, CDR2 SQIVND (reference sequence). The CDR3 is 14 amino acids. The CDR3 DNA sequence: TGTGCCACCCGGGGGGGCGGGGGGACCTACGAGCAGTACTTC. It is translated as CATRGGGGTYEQYF.

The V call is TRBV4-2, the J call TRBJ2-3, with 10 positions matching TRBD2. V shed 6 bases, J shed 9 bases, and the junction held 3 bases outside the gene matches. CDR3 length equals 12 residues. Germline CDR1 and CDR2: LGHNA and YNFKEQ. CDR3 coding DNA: TGTGCCAGCAGGGGGACTAGCGAGACGCAGTATTTT. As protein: CASRGTSETQYF.

Here the CDR3 reads CASSPNGQGNTGELFF. In nucleotides, the CDR3 is TGCGCCAGCAGCCCGAATGGACAGGGAAACACCGGGGAGCTGTTTTTT. The chain combines TRBV5-1 with TRBJ2-2; 8 positions match TRBD1. The germline CDR1 and CDR2 sequences are SGHRS and YFSETQ. With 4 bases clipped from V and 2 bases from J, the junction kept 7 bases outside the gene matches. The CDR3 extends over 16 amino acids.

CDR3 sequence (DNA): TGTGCCAGCAGTGAACAGGTTACCTACGAGCAGTACTTC. Protein product: CASSEQVTYEQYF. J is TRBJ2-5 and V is TRBV2; no clear D gene. The DNA matches TRBJ2-7 better at its end, which makes the J call doubtful. Germline V gene sequence: CDR1 SNHLY, CDR2 FYNNEI. There are 13 residues in the CDR3.

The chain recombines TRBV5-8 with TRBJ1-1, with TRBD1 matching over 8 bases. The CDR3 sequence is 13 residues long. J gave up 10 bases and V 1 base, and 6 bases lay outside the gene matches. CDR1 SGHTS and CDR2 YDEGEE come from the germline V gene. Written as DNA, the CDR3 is TGTGCCAGCAGCTTGAACTACAGGGGGGTAGCTTTCTTT. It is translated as CASSLNYRGVAFF.

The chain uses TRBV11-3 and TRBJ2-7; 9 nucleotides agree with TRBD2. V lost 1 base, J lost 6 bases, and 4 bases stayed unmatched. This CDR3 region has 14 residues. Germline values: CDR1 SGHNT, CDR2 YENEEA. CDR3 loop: CASSLGLAAAEQYF. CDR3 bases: TGTGCCAGCAGCTTAGGACTAGCGGCGGCCGAGCAGTACTTC.

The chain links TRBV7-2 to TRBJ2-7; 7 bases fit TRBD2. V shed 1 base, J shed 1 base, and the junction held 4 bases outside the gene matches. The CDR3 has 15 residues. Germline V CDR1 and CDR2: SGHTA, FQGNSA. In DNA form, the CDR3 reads TGTGCCAGCAGCTTAGGGGCGGGGGAGTCCTACGAGCAGTACTTC. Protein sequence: CASSLGAGESYEQYF.

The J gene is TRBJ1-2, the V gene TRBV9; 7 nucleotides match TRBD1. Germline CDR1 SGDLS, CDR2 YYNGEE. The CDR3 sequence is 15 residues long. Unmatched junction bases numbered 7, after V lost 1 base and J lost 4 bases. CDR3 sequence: CASSVSTGVSYGYTF. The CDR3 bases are TGTGCCAGCAGCGTATCCACAGGGGTCAGCTATGGCTACACCTTC.

The CDR3 DNA sequence: TGTGCCAGCAGAAGCGGGGCTCTGAACACCGGGGAGCTGTTTTTT. Its translation is CASRSGALNTGELFF. This chain links TRBV9 with TRBJ2-2; 7 positions agree with TRBD2. Trimming removed 5 bases from V and 1 base from J; junction bases left unmatched: 5. Germline lookup yields CDR1 SGDLS and CDR2 YYNGEE. The CDR3 runs 15 residues.

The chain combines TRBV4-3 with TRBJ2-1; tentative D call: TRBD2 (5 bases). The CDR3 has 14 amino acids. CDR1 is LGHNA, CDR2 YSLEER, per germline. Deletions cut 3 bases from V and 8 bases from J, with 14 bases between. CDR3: CASSQGILEDEQFF. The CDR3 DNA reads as TGCGCCAGCAGCCAGGGGATACTAGAAGATGAGCAGTTCTTC.

The CDR3 coding sequence is TGTGCCAGCAGTTACGACAGGGGCCTCTACGAGCAGTACTTC. As protein: CASSYDRGLYEQYF. The chain couples TRBV6-5 to TRBJ2-5; TRBD1 agrees at 8 bases. The J call may be faulty, since TRBJ2-7 better matches the DNA end. CDR3 length: 14 residues. Germline V gives CDR1 MNHEY, CDR2 SVGAGI.

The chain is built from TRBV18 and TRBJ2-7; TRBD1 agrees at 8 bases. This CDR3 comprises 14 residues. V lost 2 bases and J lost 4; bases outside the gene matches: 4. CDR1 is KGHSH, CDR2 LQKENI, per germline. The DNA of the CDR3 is TGTGCCAGCTCACCAACAGGGGGTCGGTACGAGCAGTACTTC. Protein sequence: CASSPTGGRYEQYF.

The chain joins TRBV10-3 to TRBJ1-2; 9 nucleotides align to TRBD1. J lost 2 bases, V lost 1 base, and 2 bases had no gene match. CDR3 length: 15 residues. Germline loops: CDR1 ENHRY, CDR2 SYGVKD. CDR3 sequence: CAISELGQGNYGYTF. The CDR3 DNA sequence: TGTGCCATCAGTGAGTTAGGACAGGGGAACTATGGCTACACCTTC.

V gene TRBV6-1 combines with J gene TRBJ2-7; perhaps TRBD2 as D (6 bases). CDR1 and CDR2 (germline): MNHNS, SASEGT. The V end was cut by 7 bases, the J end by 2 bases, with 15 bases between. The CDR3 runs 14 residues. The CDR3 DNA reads TGTGCCAGCACTAGGACGAGGGAGGCCTACGAGCAGTACTTC. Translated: CASTRTREAYEQYF.

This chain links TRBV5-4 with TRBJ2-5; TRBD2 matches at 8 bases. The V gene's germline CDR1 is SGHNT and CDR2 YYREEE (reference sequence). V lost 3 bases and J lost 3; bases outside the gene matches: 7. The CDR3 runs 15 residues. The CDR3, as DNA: TGTGCCAGCAGCTCGTGGACTAGCTCGAAAGAGACCCAGTACTTC. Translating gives CASSSWTSSKETQYF.

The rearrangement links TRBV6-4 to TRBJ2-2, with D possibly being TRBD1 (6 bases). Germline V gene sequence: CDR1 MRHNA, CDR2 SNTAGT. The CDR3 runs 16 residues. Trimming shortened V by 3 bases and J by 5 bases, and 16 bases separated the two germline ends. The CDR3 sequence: CASSEVFRGGTGELFF. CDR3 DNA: TGTGCCAGCAGTGAAGTTTTCAGGGGTGGGACCGGGGAGCTGTTTTTT.

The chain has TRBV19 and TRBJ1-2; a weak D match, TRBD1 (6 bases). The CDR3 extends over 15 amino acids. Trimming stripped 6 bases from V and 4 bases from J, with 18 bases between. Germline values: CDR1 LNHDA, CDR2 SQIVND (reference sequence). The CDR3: CASSQTRQDLYGYTF. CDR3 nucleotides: TGTGCCAGTAGCCAGACTCGACAGGACCTCTATGGCTACACCTTC.

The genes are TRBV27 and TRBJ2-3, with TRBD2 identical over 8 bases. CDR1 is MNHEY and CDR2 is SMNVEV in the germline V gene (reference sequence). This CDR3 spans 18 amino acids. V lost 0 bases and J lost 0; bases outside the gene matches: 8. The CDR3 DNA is TGTGCCAGCAGTTTATCTTGGGGGGGCGGGGGGAGCACAGATACGCAGTATTTT. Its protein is CASSLSWGGGGSTDTQYF.

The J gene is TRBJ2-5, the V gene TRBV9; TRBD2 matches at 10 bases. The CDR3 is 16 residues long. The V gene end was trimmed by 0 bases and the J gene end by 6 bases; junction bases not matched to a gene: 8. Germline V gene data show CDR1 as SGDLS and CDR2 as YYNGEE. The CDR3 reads CASSVGGTSGAQTQYF. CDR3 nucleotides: TGTGCCAGCAGCGTAGGAGGAACTAGCGGGGCCCAGACCCAGTACTTC.

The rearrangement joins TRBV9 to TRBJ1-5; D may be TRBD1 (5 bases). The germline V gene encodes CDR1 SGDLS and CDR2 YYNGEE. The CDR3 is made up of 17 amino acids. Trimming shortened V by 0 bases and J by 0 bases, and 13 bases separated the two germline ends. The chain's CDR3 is CASSVGTGKYSNQPQHF. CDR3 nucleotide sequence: TGTGCCAGCAGCGTAGGAACAGGCAAATATAGCAATCAGCCCCAGCATTTT. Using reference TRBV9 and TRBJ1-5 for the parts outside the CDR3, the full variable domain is DSGVTQTPKHLITATGQRVTLRCSPRSGDLSVYWYQQSLDQGLQFLIQYYNGEERAKGNILERFSAQQFPDLHSELNLSSLELGDSALYFCASSVGTGKYSNQPQHFGDGTRLSIL.

CDR3 bases: TGCGCCAGCAGCTCTGGACAGGGGTGGGATGAGCAGTTCTTC. As protein: CASSSGQGWDEQFF. This chain links TRBV5-1 with TRBJ2-1, with 9 bases lining up with TRBD1. Germline CDR1 reads SGHRS; CDR2 reads YFSETQ. V gave up 3 bases and J gave up 8 bases; unmatched junction bases: 6. This CDR3 spans 14 amino acids.

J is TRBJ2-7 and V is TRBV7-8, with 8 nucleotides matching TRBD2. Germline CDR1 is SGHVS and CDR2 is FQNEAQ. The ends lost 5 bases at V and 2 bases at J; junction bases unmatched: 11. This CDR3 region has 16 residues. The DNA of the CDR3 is TGTGCCAGCAGCCACGGGGGGGGCACCTTGACCTACGAGCAGTACTTC. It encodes CASSHGGGTLTYEQYF.